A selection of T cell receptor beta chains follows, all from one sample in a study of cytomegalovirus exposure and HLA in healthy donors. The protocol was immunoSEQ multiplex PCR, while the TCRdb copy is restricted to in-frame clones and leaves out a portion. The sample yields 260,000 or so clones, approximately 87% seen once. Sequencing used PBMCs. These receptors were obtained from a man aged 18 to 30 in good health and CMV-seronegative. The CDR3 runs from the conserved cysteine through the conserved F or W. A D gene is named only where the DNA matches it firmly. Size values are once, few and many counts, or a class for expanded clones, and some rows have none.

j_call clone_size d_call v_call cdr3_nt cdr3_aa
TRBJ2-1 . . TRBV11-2 TGTGCCAGCAGCTTAGTGGTGGGGCCCTGGGATGAGCAGTTCTTC CASSLVVGPWDEQFF
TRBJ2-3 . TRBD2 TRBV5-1 TGCGCCAGCAGCCTTGGGACTAGCGGGGGGCATGGCACAGATACGCAGTATTTT CASSLGTSGGHGTDTQYF
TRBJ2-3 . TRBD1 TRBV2 TGTGCCAGCAGTGACGGGACAGCGTTGAGGGATACGCAGTATTTT CASSDGTALRDTQYF
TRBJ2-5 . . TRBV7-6 TGTGCCAGCAGCTTAAGCGAGGGCGGGACCCAGTACTTC CASSLSEGGTQYF
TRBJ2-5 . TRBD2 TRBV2 TGTGCCAGCAGTGGGGAGGGGTGGGTGTTTGAGACCCAGTACTTC CASSGEGWVFETQYF
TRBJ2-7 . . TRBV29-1 TGCAGCGTTGACGTTATCGGTACCTACGAGCAGTACTTC CSVDVIGTYEQYF
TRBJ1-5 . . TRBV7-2 TGTGCCAGCAGCCTCATGAGGGGGAGCAATCAGCCCCAGCATTTT CASSLMRGSNQPQHF
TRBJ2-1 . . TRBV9 TGTGCCAGCAGCCTTGCTCGTAACTACCACAATGAGCAGTTCTTC CASSLARNYHNEQFF
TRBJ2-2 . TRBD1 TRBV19 TGTGCCAGTAGTATAGGCAGGGGGCCGGCCGGGGAGCTGTTTTTT CASSIGRGPAGELFF
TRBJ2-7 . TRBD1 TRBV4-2 TGTGCCAGCAGCCCCGGACAGGGCGAGCAGTACTTC CASSPGQGEQYF
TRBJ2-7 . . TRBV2 TGTGCCAGCACTACGTCCCCCAAATTTCCCGAGCAGTACTTC CASTTSPKFPEQYF
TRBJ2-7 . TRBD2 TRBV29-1 TGCAGCGTAGGATATAGCGGGAGGAAGGATTACGAGCAGTACTTC CSVGYSGRKDYEQYF
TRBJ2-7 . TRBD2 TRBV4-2 TGTGCCAGCAGCCAAGATGAACTAGCGGGAGGGGGGCAGTACTTC CASSQDELAGGGQYF
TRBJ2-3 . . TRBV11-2 TGTGCCAGCAGCTTGACAAAAAGCACAGATACGCAGTATTTT CASSLTKSTDTQYF
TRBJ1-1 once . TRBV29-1 TGCAGCGCCACGAACTTGGACAGTTCTTTCTTT CSATNLDSSFF
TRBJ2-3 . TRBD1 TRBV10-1 TGCGCCAGCAGACCCGGGACAGACACAGATACGCAGTATTTT CASRPGTDTDTQYF
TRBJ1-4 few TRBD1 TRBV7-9 TGTGCCAGCAGCTCGGACAGGGGCGATGAAAAACTGTTTTTT CASSSDRGDEKLFF
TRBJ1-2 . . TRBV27 TGTGCCAGCAGTTTACGCGGGCTTAACTATGGCTACACCTTC CASSLRGLNYGYTF
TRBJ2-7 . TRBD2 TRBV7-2 TGTGCCAGCAGCTTAGCGGGACTAGCATCCGAGCAGTACTTC CASSLAGLASEQYF
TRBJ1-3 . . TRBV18 TGTGCCAGCTCACCGGGGGGTTCTGGAAACACCATATATTTT CASSPGGSGNTIYF
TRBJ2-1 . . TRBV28 TGTGCCAGCAGGGAAGAGGGATTCGGGTACAATGAGCAGTTCTTC CASREEGFGYNEQFF
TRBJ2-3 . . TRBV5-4 TGTGCCAGCAGCCCAATTAGCACAGATACGCAGTATTTT CASSPISTDTQYF
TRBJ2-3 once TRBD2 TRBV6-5 TGTGCCAGCAGTTACTCGGGGCGGGGGGCCAGAGATACGCAGTATTTT CASSYSGRGARDTQYF
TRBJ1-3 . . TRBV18 TGTGCCAGCTCACCACGGGCAGGGGCAGACACCATATATTTT CASSPRAGADTIYF
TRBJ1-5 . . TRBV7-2 TGTGCCAGCAGCAAAGCGGCGGCATCTAATAGCAATCAGCCCCAGCATTTT CASSKAAASNSNQPQHF
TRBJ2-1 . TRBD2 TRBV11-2 TGTGCCAGCAGTCTCGGGGGGGCCTCCTACAATGAGCAGTTCTTC CASSLGGASYNEQFF
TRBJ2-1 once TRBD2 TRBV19 TGTGCCAGTAAGGGGACTAGCGGGAATCGGTATGAGCAGTTCTTC CASKGTSGNRYEQFF
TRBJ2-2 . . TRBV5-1 TGCGCCAGCAGCCCCGGGGGGCTTAGCACCGGGGAGCTGTTTTTT CASSPGGLSTGELFF